This T cell receptor beta chain was sequenced during a study of OX40 agonist ivuxolimab in advanced cancers. Study conclusions and caveats: Among the least clonally expanded were partial responders at 0.1-3.0 mg/kg. Not determined was the antigen specificity of the expanded peripheral T cells.

Assay: immunoSEQ multiplex PCR; the TCRdb copy retains only in-frame clones and omits some. The sample holds 50,000 to 60,000 clones, 86% seen once. Germline lookup yields CDR1 MNHNS and CDR2 SASEGT. This CDR3 comprises 14 residues. V shed 6 bases, J shed 2 bases, and the junction held 4 bases outside the gene matches. A word on this clone: Its antigen is unknown.

V is TRBV6-1 and J is TRBJ2-7; TRBD2 agrees at 10 bases. The receptor's source is an adult with an advanced solid tumor such as melanoma, head and neck, liver or kidney cancer. Sequenced material: CD4+ or CD8+ T cells sorted from blood, taken in a trial of the OX40 agonist ivuxolimab. This CDR3 reads CASSQLAGPYEQYF. As DNA, the CDR3 is TGTGCCAGCAGCCAACTAGCGGGGCCCTACGAGCAGTACTTC.